This entry concerns a single T cell receptor (beta chain). Its antigen remains unidentified. Using RNA template, CDR3s of TCR alpha and beta were amplified with iRepertoire arm-PCR. A single record per CDR3 protein comes from TCRdb applying MiXCR to the multiplex PCR reads. The sample lists 400,000 or so distinct CDR3 sequences, about two fifths seen once, with 9.5% to 15% in the top ten. The data stem from a study of glioma-infiltrating T cells. Study findings and constraints: Shared blood CDR3 signature motifs marked patients with low tissue-blood divergence.

The length of the CDR3 is 19 residues. Per the germline V gene, CDR1 is MNHEY and CDR2 is SVGAGI. V was clipped by 0 bases and J by 1 base, with 19 bases between them. This receptor was obtained from a human donor with low-grade glioma or glioblastoma, undergoing nonglioma brain surgery, or in good health (not recorded which). The sample consisted of glioma tissue, nonneoplastic brain tissue, or PBMCs (not recorded which). The chain has TRBV6-5 and TRBJ1-5; D gene ambiguous. The chain's CDR3 is CASSYSLLFYLRSNQPQHF. CDR3 sequence (DNA): TGTGCCAGCAGTTACTCGCTCCTATTTTATTTGAGAAGCAATCAGCCCCAGCATTTT.